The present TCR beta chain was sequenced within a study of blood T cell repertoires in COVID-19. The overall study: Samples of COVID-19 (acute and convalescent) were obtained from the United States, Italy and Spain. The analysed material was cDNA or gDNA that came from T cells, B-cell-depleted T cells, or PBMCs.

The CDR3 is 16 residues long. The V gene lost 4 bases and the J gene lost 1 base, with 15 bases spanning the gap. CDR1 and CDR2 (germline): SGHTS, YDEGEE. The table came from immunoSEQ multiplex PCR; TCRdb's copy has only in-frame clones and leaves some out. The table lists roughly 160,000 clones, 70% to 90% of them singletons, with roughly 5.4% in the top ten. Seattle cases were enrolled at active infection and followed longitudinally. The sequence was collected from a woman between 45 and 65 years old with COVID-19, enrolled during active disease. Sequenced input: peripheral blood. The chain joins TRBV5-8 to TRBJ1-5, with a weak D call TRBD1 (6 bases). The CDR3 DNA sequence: TGTGCCAGCAGCCTAGCCCAGGGGATGAGCAATCAGCCCCAGCATTTT. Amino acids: CASSLAQGMSNQPQHF.